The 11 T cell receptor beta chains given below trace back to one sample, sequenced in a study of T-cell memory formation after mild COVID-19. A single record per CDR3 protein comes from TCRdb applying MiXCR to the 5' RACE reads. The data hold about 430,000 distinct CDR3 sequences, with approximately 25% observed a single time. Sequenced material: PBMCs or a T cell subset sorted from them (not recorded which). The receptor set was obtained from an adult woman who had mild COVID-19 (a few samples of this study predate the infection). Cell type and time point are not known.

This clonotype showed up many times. CDR3 nucleotide sequence: TGTGCCAGCAGCTTTCCGAACACTGAAGCTTTCTTT. Its protein is CASSFPNTEAFF. The chain is built from TRBV7-9 and TRBJ1-1, with no clear D. Germline V gives CDR1 SEHNR, CDR2 FQNEAQ (reference sequence). Trimming removed 3 bases from V and 1 base from J, with 3 bases in between. The CDR3 has 12 amino acids.

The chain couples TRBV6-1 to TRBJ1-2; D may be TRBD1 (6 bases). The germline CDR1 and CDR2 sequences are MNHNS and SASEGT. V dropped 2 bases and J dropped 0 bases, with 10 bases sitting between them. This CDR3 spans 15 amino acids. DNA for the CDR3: TGTGCCAGCAGTGAAAGGGGGGGAGCTAACTATGGCTACACCTTC. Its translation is CASSERGGANYGYTF.

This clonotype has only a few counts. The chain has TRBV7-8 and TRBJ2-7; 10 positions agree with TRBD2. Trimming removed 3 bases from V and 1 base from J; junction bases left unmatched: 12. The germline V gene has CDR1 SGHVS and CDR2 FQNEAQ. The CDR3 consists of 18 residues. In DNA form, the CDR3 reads TGTGCCAGCAGCTTCAGCGAGCGGACTAGCGGAACTTCCTACGAGCAGTACTTC. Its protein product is CASSFSERTSGTSYEQYF. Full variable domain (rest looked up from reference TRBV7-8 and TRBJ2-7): GAGVSQSPRYKVAKRGQDVALRCDPISGHVSLFWYQQALGQGPEFLTYFQNEAQLDKSGLPSDRFFAERPEGSVSTLKIQRTQQEDSAVYLCASSFSERTSGTSYEQYFGPGTRLTVT.

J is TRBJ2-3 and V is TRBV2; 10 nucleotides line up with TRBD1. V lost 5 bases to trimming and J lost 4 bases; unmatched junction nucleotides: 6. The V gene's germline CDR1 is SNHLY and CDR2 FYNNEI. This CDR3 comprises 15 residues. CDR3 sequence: CASSRQGAVADTQYF. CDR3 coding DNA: TGTGCCAGCAGTCGACAGGGGGCAGTGGCAGATACGCAGTATTTT. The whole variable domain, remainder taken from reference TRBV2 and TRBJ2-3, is EPEVTQTPSHQVTQMGQEVILRCVPISNHLYFYWYRQILGQKVEFLVSFYNNEISEKSEIFDDQFSVERPDGSNFTLKIRSTKLEDSAMYFCASSRQGAVADTQYFGPGTRLTVL.

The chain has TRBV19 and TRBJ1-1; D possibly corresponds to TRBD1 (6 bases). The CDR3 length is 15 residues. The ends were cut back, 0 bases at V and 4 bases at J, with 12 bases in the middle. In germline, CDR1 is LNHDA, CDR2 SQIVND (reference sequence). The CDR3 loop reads CASSIDLRGVTEAFF. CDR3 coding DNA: TGTGCCAGTAGTATAGATCTAAGGGGGGTCACTGAAGCTTTCTTT.

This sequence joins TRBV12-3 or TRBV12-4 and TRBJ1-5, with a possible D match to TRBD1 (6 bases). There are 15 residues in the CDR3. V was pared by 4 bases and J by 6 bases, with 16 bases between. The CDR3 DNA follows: TGTGCCAGCAGTTACGTACCCCCACAGGGTCAGCCCCAGCATTTT. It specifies CASSYVPPQGQPQHF.

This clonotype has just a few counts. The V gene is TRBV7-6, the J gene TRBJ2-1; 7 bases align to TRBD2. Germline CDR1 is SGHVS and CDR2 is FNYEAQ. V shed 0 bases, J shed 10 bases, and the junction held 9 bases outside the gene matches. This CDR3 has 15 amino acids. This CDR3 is CASSLAGGFPYEQFF. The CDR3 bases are TGTGCCAGCAGCTTAGCGGGAGGGTTCCCTTACGAGCAGTTCTTC.

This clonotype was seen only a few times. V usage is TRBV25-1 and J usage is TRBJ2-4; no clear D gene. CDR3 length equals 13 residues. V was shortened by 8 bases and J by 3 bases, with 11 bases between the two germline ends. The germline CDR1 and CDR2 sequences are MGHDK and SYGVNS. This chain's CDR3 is CASRGEIKNIQYF. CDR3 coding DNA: TGTGCCAGCCGCGGTGAGATCAAAAACATTCAGTACTTC.

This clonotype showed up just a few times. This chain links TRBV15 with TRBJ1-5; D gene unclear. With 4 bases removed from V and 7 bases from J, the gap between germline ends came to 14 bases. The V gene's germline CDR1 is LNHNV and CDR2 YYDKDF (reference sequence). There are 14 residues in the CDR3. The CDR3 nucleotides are TGTGCCACCAGCACACCCCTCGGGGAACAGCCCCAGCATTTT. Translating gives CATSTPLGEQPQHF.

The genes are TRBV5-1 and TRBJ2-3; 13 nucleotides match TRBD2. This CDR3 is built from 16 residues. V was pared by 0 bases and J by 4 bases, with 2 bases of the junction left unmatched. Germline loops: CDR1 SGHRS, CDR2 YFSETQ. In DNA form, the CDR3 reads TGCGCCAGCAGCTTGGAGACTAGCGGGGGGCCAGATACGCAGTATTTT. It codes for CASSLETSGGPDTQYF.

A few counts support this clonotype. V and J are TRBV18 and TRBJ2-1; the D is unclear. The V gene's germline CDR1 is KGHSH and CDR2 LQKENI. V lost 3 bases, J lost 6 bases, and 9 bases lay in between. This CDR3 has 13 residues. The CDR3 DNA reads TGTGCCAGCTCACCTCCCGTCTCCAATGAGCAGTTCTTC. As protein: CASSPPVSNEQFF. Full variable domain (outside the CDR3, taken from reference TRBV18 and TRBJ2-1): NAGVMQNPRHLVRRRGQEARLRCSPMKGHSHVYWYRQLPEEGLKFMVYLQKENIIDESGMPKERFSAEFPKEGPSILRIQQVVRGDSAAYFCASSPPVSNEQFFGPGTRLTVL.